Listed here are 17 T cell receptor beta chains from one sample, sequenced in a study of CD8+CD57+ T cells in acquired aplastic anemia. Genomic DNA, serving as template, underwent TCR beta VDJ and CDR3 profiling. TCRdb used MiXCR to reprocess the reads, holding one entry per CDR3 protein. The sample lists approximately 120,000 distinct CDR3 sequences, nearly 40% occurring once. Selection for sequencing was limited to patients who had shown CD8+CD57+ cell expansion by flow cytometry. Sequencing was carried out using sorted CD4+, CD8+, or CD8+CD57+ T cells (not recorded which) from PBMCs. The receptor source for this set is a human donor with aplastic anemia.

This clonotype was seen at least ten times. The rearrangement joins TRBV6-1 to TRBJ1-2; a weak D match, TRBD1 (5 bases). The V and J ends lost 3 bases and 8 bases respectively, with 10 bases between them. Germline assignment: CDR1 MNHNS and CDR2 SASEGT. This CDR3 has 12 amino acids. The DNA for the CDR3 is TGTGCCAGCAGTGATCAGGGCTGGGGCTACACCTTC. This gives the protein CASSDQGWGYTF.

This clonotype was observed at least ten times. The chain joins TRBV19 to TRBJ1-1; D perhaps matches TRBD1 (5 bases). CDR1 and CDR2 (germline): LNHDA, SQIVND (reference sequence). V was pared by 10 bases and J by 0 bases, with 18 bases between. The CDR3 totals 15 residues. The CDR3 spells CATADLQVMNTEAFF. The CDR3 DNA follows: TGTGCCACTGCGGACTTACAGGTTATGAACACTGAAGCTTTCTTT.

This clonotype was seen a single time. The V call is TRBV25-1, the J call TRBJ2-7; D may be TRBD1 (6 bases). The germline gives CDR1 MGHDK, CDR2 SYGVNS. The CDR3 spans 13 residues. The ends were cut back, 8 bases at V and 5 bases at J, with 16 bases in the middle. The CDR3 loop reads CASGTNTYNEQYF. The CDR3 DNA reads TGTGCCAGCGGGACAAACACTTACAACGAGCAGTACTTC.

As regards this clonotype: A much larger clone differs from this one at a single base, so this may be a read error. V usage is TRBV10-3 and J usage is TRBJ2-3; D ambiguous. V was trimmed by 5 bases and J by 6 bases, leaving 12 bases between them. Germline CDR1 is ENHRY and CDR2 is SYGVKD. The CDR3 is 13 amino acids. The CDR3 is CAISYSKGDTQYF. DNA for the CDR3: TGTGCCATCAGTTACTCGAAGGGTGATACGCAGTATTTT.

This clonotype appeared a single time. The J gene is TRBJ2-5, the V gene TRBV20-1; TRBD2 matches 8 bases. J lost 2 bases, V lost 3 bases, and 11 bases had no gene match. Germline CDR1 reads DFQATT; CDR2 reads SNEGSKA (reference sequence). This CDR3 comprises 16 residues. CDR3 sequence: CSASPRAGAAQETQYF. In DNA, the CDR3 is TGCAGTGCTAGTCCGCGAGCGGGAGCAGCACAAGAGACCCAGTACTTC.

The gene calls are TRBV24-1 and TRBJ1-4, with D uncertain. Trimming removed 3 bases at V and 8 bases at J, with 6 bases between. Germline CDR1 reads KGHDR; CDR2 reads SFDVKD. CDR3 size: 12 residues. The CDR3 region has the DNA TGTGCCACCAGTGATCACGGCGAAAAACTGTTTTTT. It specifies CATSDHGEKLFF.

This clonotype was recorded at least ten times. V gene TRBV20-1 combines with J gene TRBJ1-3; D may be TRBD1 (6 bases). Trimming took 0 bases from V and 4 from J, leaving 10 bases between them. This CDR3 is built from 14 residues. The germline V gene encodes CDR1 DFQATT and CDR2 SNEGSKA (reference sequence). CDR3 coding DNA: TGCAGTGCTAGAGATAGGGGGACCGGAAACACCATATATTTT. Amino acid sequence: CSARDRGTGNTIYF.

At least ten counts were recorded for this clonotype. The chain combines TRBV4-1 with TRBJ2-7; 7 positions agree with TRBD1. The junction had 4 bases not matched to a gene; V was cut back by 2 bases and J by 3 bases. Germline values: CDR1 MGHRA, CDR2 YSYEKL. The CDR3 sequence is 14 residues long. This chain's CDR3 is CASSQPGQFYEQYF. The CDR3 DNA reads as TGCGCCAGCAGCCAACCGGGACAGTTCTACGAGCAGTACTTC.

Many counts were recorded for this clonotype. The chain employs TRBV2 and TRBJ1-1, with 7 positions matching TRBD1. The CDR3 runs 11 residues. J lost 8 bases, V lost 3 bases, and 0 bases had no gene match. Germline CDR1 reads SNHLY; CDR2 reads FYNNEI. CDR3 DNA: TGTGCCAGCAGTGAGGGACAGGAAGCTTTCTTT. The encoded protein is CASSEGQEAFF.

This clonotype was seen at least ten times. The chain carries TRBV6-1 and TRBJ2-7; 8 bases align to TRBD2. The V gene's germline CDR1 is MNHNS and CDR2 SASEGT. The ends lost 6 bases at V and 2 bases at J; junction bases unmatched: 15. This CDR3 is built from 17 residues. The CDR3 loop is CASRAQRSVAGPYEQYF. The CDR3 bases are TGTGCCAGCAGGGCCCAAAGGTCTGTAGCGGGACCCTACGAGCAGTACTTC.

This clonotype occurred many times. Here the CDR3 reads CASSPETGAGELFF. CDR3 DNA: TGTGCCAGCAGCCCGGAGACAGGGGCCGGGGAGCTGTTTTTT. This chain connects TRBV7-9 to TRBJ2-2, with TRBD1 matching 8 bases. Germline CDR1 reads SEHNR; CDR2 reads FQNEAQ (reference sequence). Trimming removed 5 bases from V and 6 bases from J; junction bases left unmatched: 5. The CDR3 has 14 residues.

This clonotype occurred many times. The CDR3: CATSRGQLKSYEQYF. The CDR3 DNA reads TGTGCCACCAGCAGGGGACAGCTCAAAAGCTACGAGCAGTACTTC. V usage is TRBV15 and J usage is TRBJ2-7; 7 bases map to TRBD1. The CDR3 spans 15 residues. V was pared by 3 bases and J by 3 bases, with 8 bases of the junction left unmatched. Germline V lookup: CDR1 LNHNV, CDR2 YYDKDF (reference sequence).

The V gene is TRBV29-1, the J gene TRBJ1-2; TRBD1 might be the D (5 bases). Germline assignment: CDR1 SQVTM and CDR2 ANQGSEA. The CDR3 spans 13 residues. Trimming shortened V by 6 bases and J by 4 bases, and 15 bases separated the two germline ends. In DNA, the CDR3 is TGCAGCGTACTTCCGGGACTAGCCTATGGCTACACCTTC. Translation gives CSVLPGLAYGYTF.

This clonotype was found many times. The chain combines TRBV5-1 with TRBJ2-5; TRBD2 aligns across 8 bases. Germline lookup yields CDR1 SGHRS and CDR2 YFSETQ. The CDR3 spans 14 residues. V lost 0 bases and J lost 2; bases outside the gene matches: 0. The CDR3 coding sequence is TGCGCCAGCAGCTTGGAGCGGGGGCAAGAGACCCAGTACTTC. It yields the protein CASSLERGQETQYF. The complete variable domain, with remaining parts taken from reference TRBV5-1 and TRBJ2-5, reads KAGVTQTPRYLIKTRGQQVTLSCSPISGHRSVSWYQQTPGQGLQFLFEYFSETQRNKGNFPGRFSGRQFSNSRSEMNVSTLELGDSALYLCASSLERGQETQYFGPGTRLLVL.

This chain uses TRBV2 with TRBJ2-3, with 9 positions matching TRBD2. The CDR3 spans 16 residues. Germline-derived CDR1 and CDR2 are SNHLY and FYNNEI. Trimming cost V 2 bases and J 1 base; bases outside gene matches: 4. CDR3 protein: CASSESQRGGTDTQYF. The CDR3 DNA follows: TGTGCCAGCAGTGAAAGCCAGCGGGGGGGCACAGATACGCAGTATTTT.

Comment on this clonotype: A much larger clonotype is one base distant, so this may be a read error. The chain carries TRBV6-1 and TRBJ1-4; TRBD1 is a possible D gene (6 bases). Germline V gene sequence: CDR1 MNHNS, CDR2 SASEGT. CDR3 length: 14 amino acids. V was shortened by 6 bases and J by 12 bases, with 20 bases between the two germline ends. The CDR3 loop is CASRPTGTREELFF. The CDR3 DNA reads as TGTGCCAGCAGACCGACAGGTACTCGAGAAGAACTGTTTTTT.

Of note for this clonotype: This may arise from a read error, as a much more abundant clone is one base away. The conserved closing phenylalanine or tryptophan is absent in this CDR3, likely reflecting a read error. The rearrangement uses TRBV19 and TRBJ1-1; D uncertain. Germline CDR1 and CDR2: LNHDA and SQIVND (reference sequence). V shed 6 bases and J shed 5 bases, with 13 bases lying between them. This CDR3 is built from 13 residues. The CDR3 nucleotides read TGTGCCAGTAGGACCACCTCCGAGACTGAAGCTTTCCTT. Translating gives CASRTTSETEAFL.